The 10 T cell receptor beta chains below all came from one sample that was sequenced in a study of post-analysis software for immune sequencing data. Study-level findings and limits: Patients had higher frequencies than controls of roughly 5 TRBV segments, including TRBV5-6, TRBV5-1 and TRBV20-1.

No antigen has been identified for these receptors. Built from TCR beta cDNA, the libraries had unique molecular identifiers in them. TCRdb re-analysed the PCR reads in MiXCR, keeping a single row per CDR3 protein. The repertoire holds roughly 400,000 distinct CDR3 sequences, with approximately 39% as singletons. Sequencing used blood. All receptors derive from a girl aged 2-10 years with multiple sclerosis.

The chain recombines TRBV7-3 with TRBJ1-2; 7 bases agree with TRBD1. Looked up from germline, CDR1 is SGHTA and CDR2 is FQGTGA. CDR3 length: 15 amino acids. Trimming cost V 5 bases and J 8 bases; bases outside gene matches: 14. CDR3 in amino acids: CASSRGDRAWGGYTF. The DNA of the CDR3 is TGTGCCAGCAGCCGAGGGGACAGAGCCTGGGGGGGCTACACCTTC.

This clonotype has a count of ten or more. The rearrangement joins TRBV3-1 to TRBJ2-3; D possibly corresponds to TRBD2 (7 bases). This CDR3 is 14 amino acids long. Per the germline V gene, CDR1 is LGHDT and CDR2 is YNNKEL (reference sequence). V was trimmed by 10 bases and J by 5 bases, leaving 19 bases between them. CDR3 loop: CATQHGGRGDTQYF. CDR3 sequence (DNA): TGTGCCACTCAGCACGGGGGGCGCGGAGATACGCAGTATTTT.

This clonotype was observed once. The rearrangement uses TRBV7-2 and TRBJ2-1; 12 bases are shared with TRBD2. V shed 5 bases, J shed 7 bases, and the junction held 6 bases outside the gene matches. The germline CDR1 and CDR2 sequences are SGHTA and FQGNSA. This CDR3 region has 15 residues. The CDR3 DNA follows: TGTGCCAGCAGCCTGACTAGCGGGGGCTTTAATGAGCAGTTCTTC. Translated, it gives CASSLTSGGFNEQFF.

This clonotype was seen more than once but under ten times. The genes are TRBV27 and TRBJ2-7; 7 positions agree with TRBD1. Germline V gene data show CDR1 as MNHEY and CDR2 as SMNVEV (reference sequence). The trim removed 5 bases at V and 2 bases at J, leaving 6 bases unmatched. CDR3 length: 14 residues. CDR3 residues: CASSPWTGTYEQYF. CDR3 sequence (DNA): TGTGCCAGCAGTCCGTGGACAGGCACCTACGAGCAGTACTTC.

CDR3 bases: TGTGCCAGCAGTTCCGACAGGGGATTAAACGGGGAGCTGTTTTTT. Translating gives CASSSDRGLNGELFF. This chain uses TRBV12-3 or TRBV12-4 with TRBJ2-2; 8 positions agree with TRBD1. The CDR3 is made up of 15 amino acids. With 4 bases clipped from V and 7 bases from J, the junction kept 8 bases outside the gene matches.

The table lists this clonotype with a few counts. The rearrangement uses TRBV29-1 and TRBJ2-5, with D perhaps matching TRBD1 (6 bases). The J call could be wrong; TRBJ2-7 is a better fit for the DNA end. This CDR3 is 15 amino acids long. The germline CDR1 and CDR2 sequences are SQVTM and ANQGSEA. The CDR3 spells CSVDPTGTPGHEQYF. CDR3 nucleotide sequence: TGCAGCGTTGATCCCACAGGGACCCCTGGCCACGAGCAGTACTTC.

This clonotype was counted only a few times. This chain uses TRBV5-5 with TRBJ2-7; 10 bases align to TRBD2. After removal of 7 bases from V and 2 bases from J, the junction contained 9 bases not matched to a gene. The germline gives CDR1 SGHKS, CDR2 YYEKEE (reference sequence). This CDR3 spans 15 amino acids. The CDR3 loop is CASGHLAGVPYEQYF. Written as DNA, the CDR3 is TGTGCCAGCGGTCATCTAGCGGGAGTTCCCTACGAGCAGTACTTC.

This clonotype was recorded a few times. This chain links TRBV20-1 with TRBJ1-5; 8 bases match TRBD1. Germline CDR1 reads DFQATT; CDR2 reads SNEGSKA (reference sequence). The CDR3 has 16 residues. Trimming cost V 6 bases and J 0 bases; bases outside gene matches: 10. The CDR3 DNA follows: TGCAGTGCCGGTCCTCAGGGGGCCGCTAGCAATCAGCCCCAGCATTTT. It specifies CSAGPQGAASNQPQHF.

The sample holds a few counts of this clonotype. CDR3 nucleotide sequence: TGCAGTGCTAGAGATGTGACCCGGCCATTTGTTCAGTACTTC. Protein sequence: CSARDVTRPFVQYF. The J gene is TRBJ2-5, the V gene TRBV20-1, with D uncertain. The CDR3 contains 14 residues. Trimming took off 0 bases at V and 11 bases at J, with 19 bases between the two ends. Germline CDR1 and CDR2: DFQATT and SNEGSKA (reference sequence).

The genes are TRBV7-3 and TRBJ2-5, with 7 bases lining up with TRBD2. This CDR3 contains 16 residues. The V segment lost 1 base and the J segment 11 bases; nucleotides outside the gene matches: 16. The V gene's germline CDR1 is SGHTA and CDR2 FQGTGA. As DNA, the CDR3 is TGTGCCAGCAGCTTAAGAGCAGCGGGACCCTACAATGAGCAGTACTTC. Translating gives CASSLRAAGPYNEQYF. The variable domain in full, with the rest retrieved from reference TRBV7-3 and TRBJ2-5, is GAGVSQTPSNKVTEKGKYVELRCDPISGHTALYWYRQSLGQGPEFLIYFQGTGAADDSGLPNDRFFAVRPEGSVSTLKIQRTERGDSAVYLCASSLRAAGPYNEQYFGPGTRLLVL.